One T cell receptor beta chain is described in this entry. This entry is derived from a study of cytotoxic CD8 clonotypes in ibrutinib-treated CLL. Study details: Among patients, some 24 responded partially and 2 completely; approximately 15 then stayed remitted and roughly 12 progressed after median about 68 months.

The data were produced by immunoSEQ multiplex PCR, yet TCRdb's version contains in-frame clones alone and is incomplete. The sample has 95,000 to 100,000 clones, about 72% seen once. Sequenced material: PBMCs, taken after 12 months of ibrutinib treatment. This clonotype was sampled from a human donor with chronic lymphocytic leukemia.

The CDR3 DNA sequence: TGTGCCAGCAGCTTGAGCCAAAATCAGCCCCAGCATTTT. Its translation is CASSLSQNQPQHF. This chain uses TRBV7-7 with TRBJ1-5; D uncertain. CDR1 SSHAT and CDR2 FNYEAQ come from the germline V gene (reference sequence). This CDR3 region has 13 residues. V lost 3 bases and J lost 4, with 7 bases in between.